This T cell receptor beta chain stems from a study of kidney transplant recipient with SARS-CoV-2 infection. CDR1 is MDHEN and CDR2 is SYDVKM in the germline V gene. The CDR3 extends over 16 amino acids. Each CDR3 protein gets one entry after TCRdb re-called the reads with MiXCR. Of fewer than 250,000 distinct CDR3 sequences in the sample, less than 35% were seen once. Details on this clonotype: Being one base from a much bigger clone, this may be a read error.

The input for sequencing was a blood sample, taken at baseline and on day 111 from a kidney transplant recipient. The chain carries TRBV28 and TRBJ2-7, with 10 nucleotides matching TRBD2. The source is a male patient younger than 45 who had COVID-19 and was a kidney transplant recipient. The graft donor may be the source of some T cells. In DNA, the CDR3 is TGTACCAGCAGTTCCCAAGGACTAGCGGCCTCCTACGAGCAGTACTTC. Amino acids: CTSSSQGLAASYEQYF.